This entry features one TCR beta chain sequence. Trimming pared 0 bases from V and 3 bases from J, leaving 9 bases between. Germline assignment: CDR1 LGHNA and CDR2 YSLEER. CDR3 size: 14 residues. Produced via immunoSEQ multiplex PCR; TCRdb's table is partial and in-frame only. The sample has 4,000 to 6,000 clones, approximately 90% seen once. The source of the sample is a study of PD-1 blockade in classical Hodgkin lymphoma. Time point described: newly diagnosed, previously untreated cHL patient sample. The study isolated CD8+ T cells from thawed PBMCs by magnetic negative selection. Newly diagnosed classical Hodgkin lymphoma PBMCs, still untreated, provided the comparison samples.

Material for sequencing was CD8+ T cells from blood. This clonotype was obtained from a human donor with classical Hodgkin lymphoma. The chain couples TRBV4-3 to TRBJ2-7, with a tentative D call TRBD2 (6 bases). Written as DNA, the CDR3 is TGCGCCAGCAGCCAAGATCTCGGGGGCTACGAGCAGTACTTC. This gives the protein CASSQDLGGYEQYF.